Listed here are 4 T cell receptor beta chains from one sample, sequenced in a study of cytomegalovirus exposure and HLA in healthy donors. Researchers ran the PCR with 60 Vbeta and 13 Jbeta primers. This table comes from immunoSEQ multiplex PCR, and its TCRdb copy is limited to in-frame clones, with some not included. This listing includes some 84,000 clones. Sequencing was performed on PBMCs. All receptors come from a man aged 50 to 59 in good health and CMV-seronegative.

The chain links TRBV9 to TRBJ2-3; D is possibly TRBD2 (6 bases). CDR1 SGDLS and CDR2 YYNGEE come from the germline V gene. CDR3 size: 16 residues. Trimming left V 2 bases short and J 1 base short, with 14 bases between. The DNA of the CDR3 is TGTGCCAGCAGCGTTAGTAGGAGGGGCGGCACAGATACGCAGTATTTT. Its protein is CASSVSRRGGTDTQYF.

The CDR3 nucleotides read TGTGCCAGCGGGGGTGGGAGGACAGGGGCGAACACCGGGGAGCTGTTTTTT. Translation: CASGGGRTGANTGELFF. The chain carries TRBV7-6 and TRBJ2-2; 9 bases agree with TRBD1. The CDR3 is made up of 17 amino acids. From germline, CDR1 is SGHVS and CDR2 FNYEAQ. V was clipped by 8 bases and J by 0 bases; unmatched bases: 10.

The chain links TRBV28 to TRBJ1-1; D call uncertain. The CDR3 is 13 amino acids. In germline, CDR1 is MDHEN, CDR2 SYDVKM. Trimming removed 3 bases at V and 5 bases at J, with 10 bases between. The CDR3 DNA reads TGTGCCAGCAGTTTGACGCGAGGGACTGAAGCTTTCTTT. Amino acids: CASSLTRGTEAFF.

The chain employs TRBV9 and TRBJ1-3; D remains ambiguous. Per germline, CDR1 SGDLS and CDR2 YYNGEE. With 2 bases removed from V and 4 bases from J, the gap between germline ends came to 10 bases. The CDR3 is made up of 14 amino acids. This CDR3 is CASSVLPGGNTIYF. DNA for the CDR3: TGTGCCAGCAGCGTCCTTCCGGGGGGAAACACCATATATTTT.